This T cell receptor beta chain was observed in a study of early T cells in non-severe SARS-CoV-2 infection. The overall study: Chains stayed unpaired after sequencing of bulk RNA from unsorted whole blood.

Unique molecular identifiers were added to individual cDNA molecules. Each CDR3 protein gets one entry after TCRdb re-called the 5' RACE reads with MiXCR. The sample consists of 35,000 to 40,000 distinct CDR3 sequences, around 6.1% of them appearing once. A few counts support this clonotype. What it binds is not known. The trim removed 1 base at V and 7 bases at J, leaving 6 bases unmatched. CDR3 length equals 15 residues. CDR1 SEHNR and CDR2 FQNEAQ come from the germline V gene (reference sequence). Study outcomes and limitations: A preference for anti-spike CD8 responses marked VDJdb matching, which missed private and CD4 specificities.

This clonotype originated in an adult who was a healthcare worker with PCR-confirmed SARS-CoV-2 infection or an uninfected control (not recorded which). The source material was whole blood. The chain carries TRBV7-9 and TRBJ2-7; 11 positions match TRBD2. The CDR3 is CASSLDSGRAREQYF. Written as DNA, the CDR3 is TGTGCCAGCAGCTTAGATAGCGGGAGGGCCAGAGAGCAGTACTTC.